Listed here is a single T cell receptor beta chain. The antigen it recognizes is unknown. One base away there is no much larger clone; base qualities are not given. This entry is derived from a study of T-cell reconstitution after alpha-beta-depleted transplantation in children (dated by TCRdb to 2016 to 2017). General notes on the study: The study quantitatively tracked T-cell immune reconstitution after TCRalphabeta/CD19-depleted allogeneic hematopoietic cell transplantation in children using TCR repertoire profiling.

The germline V gene encodes CDR1 SEHNR and CDR2 FQNEAQ (reference sequence). A distance of 9 bases separates the germline ends of V and J, which lose 1 base and 9 bases respectively. Including the terminal cysteine and phenylalanine, the CDR3 comprises 13 residues. CDR3 DNA is the only sequence kept; it has 39 bases, read in frame from the first base. Receptor libraries were prepared by PCR. For sequencing, an Illumina HiSeq 2500 was employed. TCR libraries were prepared with molecular barcoding, using unique molecular identifiers to normalize TCRbeta repertoire quantification. TCRdb redid the processing of the public reads, applying fastp at Q25 and MiXCR, and retained in-frame beta chains. All rows with the same CDR3 protein become a single entry with the most common DNA and genes. The sample table records 190,000 or so distinct CDR3 sequences; approximately 6.6% of these occur just once. The ten top clones hold more than 2.5% of the sample.

Sequenced material: PBMCs from the stem cell graft donor, taken from the stem cell graft. This clonotype was sampled from a human donor who donated a stem cell graft to a child with Wiskott-Aldrich syndrome. The rearrangement joined TRBV7-9 to TRBJ2-2; the D gene remains uncertain. The base sequence is TGTGCCAGCAGCTTAGTCGCCCCATGGGAGCTGTTTTTT. Translated, it reads CASSLVAPWELFF.